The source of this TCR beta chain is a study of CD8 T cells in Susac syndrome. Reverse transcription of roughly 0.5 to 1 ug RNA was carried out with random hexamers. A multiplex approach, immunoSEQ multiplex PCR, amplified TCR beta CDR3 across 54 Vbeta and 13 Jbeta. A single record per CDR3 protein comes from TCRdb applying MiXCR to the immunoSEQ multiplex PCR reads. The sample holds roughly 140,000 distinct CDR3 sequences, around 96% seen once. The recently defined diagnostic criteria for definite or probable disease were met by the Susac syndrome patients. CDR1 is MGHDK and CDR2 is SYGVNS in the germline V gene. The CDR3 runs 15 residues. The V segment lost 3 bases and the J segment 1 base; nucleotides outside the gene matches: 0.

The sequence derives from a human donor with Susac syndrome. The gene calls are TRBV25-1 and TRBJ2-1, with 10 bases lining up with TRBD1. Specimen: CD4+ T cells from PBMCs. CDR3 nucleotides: TGTGCCAGCAGTGAGGACAGGGGGTCCTACAATGAGCAGTTCTTC. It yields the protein CASSEDRGSYNEQFF.